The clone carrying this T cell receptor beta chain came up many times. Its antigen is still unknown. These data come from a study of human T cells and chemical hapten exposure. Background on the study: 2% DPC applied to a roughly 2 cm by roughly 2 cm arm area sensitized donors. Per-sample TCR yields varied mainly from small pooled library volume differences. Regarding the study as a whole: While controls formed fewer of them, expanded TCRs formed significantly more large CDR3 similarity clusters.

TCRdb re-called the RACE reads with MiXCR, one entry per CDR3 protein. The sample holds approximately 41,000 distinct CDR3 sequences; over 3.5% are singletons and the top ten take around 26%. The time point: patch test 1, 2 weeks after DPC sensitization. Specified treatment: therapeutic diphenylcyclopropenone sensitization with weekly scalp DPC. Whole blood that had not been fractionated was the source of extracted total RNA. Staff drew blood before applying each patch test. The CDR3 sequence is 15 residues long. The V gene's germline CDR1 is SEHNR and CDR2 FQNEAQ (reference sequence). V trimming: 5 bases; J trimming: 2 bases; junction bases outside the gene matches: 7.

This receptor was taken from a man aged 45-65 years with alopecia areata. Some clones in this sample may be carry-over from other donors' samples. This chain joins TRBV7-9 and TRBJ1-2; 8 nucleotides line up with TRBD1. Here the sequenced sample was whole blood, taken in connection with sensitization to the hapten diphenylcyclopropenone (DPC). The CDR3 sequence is CASSHGQGANYGYTF. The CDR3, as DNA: TGTGCCAGCAGCCACGGACAGGGAGCGAACTATGGCTACACCTTC. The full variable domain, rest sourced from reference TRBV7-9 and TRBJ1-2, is DTGVSQNPRHKITKRGQNVTFRCDPISEHNRLYWYRQTLGQGPEFLTYFQNEAQLEKSRLLSDRFSAERPKGSFSTLEIQRTEQGDSAMYLCASSHGQGANYGYTFGSGTRLTVV.